This is a list of T cell receptor beta chains from one sample in a study of T cells expressing NK-cell markers. Each CDR3 protein gets one entry in TCRdb, which reprocessed the 5' RACE reads and gives no DNA. The sample has about 460,000 distinct CDR3 sequences, and its top ten clones hold around 1.4%. Sequencing input: blood T cells: a sorted CD56 or NKG2C T cell subset, CD4+ or CD8+ T cells, or bulk PBMC T cells (not recorded which). These TCRs come from a woman between 45 and 60 years old in good health. CDR3s include the opening cysteine and the closing phenylalanine or tryptophan.

cdr3_length j_call v_call cdr3_aa
13 TRBJ1-1 TRBV29-1 CSVSHRLGTEAFF
15 TRBJ1-2 TRBV4-1 CASRQLGTANYGYTF
16 TRBJ2-1 TRBV27 CASSLFLAGQYNEQFF
12 TRBJ1-4 TRBV27 CASSSYNEKLFF
15 TRBJ2-2 TRBV6-1 CASSEWGMNTGELFF
15 TRBJ1-2 TRBV12-3/TRBV12-4 CASTRLGTGAYGYTF
17 TRBJ2-3 TRBV6-1 CASSELGTPGKTDTQYF
18 TRBJ1-5 TRBV7-8 CASSLVGTGRKSNQPQHF
16 TRBJ2-2 TRBV7-2 CASSLSDAWNTGELFF
16 TRBJ2-1 TRBV12-3/TRBV12-4 CASRDSGRRVGNEQFF
14 TRBJ1-5 TRBV28 CASRWTGSTQPQHF
17 TRBJ2-1 TRBV15 CATSRPRTPSSYNEQFF
15 TRBJ1-4 TRBV5-1 CASSLEGSGREKLFF
15 TRBJ1-5 TRBV24-1 CATSDPPVSNQPQHF
18 TRBJ2-3 TRBV18 CASSPQPKTSGTTDTQYF
13 TRBJ2-5 TRBV12-5 CASGPASQETQYF